This T cell receptor beta chain was obtained from a study of cytomegalovirus exposure and HLA in healthy donors. Whole-study context: Unique TCRs numbering around 85 million, obtained from HLA-typed donors, made up an early data release. Falling in the Caucasian-associated ancestry cluster were approximately 84% of under 450 genotyped donors.

Of note for this clone: The target antigen is unknown.

Whole-study findings and limits: Analyzed later, association rates of TCRs varied across HLA loci, with DRB1 most and HLA-C fewest. Certain indistinguishable V segments, among them TRBV6-2 and TRBV6-3, were excluded.

Germline assignment: CDR1 SQVTM and CDR2 ANQGSEA. The length of the CDR3 is 16 residues. V trimming: 6 bases; J trimming: 6 bases; junction bases outside the gene matches: 15. The primer mix had 60 Vbeta and 13 Jbeta primers. Method: immunoSEQ multiplex PCR; TCRdb's copy keeps in-frame clones and lacks some. The sample yields some 120,000 clones, more than 75% seen once. What was sequenced was PBMCs. V and J are TRBV29-1 and TRBJ2-1, with 9 positions matching TRBD2. This TCR came from a man aged 25-45 years in good health and CMV-seropositive. This CDR3 is CSVQGRNSGSSNEQFF. The CDR3 DNA is TGCAGCGTCCAAGGGCGGAATAGCGGGAGTTCCAATGAGCAGTTCTTC.